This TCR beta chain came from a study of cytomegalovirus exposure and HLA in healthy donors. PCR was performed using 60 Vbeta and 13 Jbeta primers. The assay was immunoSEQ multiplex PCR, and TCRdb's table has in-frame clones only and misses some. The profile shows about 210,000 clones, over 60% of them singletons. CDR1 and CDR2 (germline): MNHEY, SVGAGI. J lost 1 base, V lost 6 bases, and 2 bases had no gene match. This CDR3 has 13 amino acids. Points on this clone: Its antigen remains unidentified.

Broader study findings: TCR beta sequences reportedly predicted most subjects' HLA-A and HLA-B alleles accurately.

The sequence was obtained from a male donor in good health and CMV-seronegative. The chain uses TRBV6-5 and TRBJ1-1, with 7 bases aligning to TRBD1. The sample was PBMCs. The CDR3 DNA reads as TGTGCCAGCAGACGACAGGGGAACACTGAAGCTTTCTTT. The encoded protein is CASRRQGNTEAFF.